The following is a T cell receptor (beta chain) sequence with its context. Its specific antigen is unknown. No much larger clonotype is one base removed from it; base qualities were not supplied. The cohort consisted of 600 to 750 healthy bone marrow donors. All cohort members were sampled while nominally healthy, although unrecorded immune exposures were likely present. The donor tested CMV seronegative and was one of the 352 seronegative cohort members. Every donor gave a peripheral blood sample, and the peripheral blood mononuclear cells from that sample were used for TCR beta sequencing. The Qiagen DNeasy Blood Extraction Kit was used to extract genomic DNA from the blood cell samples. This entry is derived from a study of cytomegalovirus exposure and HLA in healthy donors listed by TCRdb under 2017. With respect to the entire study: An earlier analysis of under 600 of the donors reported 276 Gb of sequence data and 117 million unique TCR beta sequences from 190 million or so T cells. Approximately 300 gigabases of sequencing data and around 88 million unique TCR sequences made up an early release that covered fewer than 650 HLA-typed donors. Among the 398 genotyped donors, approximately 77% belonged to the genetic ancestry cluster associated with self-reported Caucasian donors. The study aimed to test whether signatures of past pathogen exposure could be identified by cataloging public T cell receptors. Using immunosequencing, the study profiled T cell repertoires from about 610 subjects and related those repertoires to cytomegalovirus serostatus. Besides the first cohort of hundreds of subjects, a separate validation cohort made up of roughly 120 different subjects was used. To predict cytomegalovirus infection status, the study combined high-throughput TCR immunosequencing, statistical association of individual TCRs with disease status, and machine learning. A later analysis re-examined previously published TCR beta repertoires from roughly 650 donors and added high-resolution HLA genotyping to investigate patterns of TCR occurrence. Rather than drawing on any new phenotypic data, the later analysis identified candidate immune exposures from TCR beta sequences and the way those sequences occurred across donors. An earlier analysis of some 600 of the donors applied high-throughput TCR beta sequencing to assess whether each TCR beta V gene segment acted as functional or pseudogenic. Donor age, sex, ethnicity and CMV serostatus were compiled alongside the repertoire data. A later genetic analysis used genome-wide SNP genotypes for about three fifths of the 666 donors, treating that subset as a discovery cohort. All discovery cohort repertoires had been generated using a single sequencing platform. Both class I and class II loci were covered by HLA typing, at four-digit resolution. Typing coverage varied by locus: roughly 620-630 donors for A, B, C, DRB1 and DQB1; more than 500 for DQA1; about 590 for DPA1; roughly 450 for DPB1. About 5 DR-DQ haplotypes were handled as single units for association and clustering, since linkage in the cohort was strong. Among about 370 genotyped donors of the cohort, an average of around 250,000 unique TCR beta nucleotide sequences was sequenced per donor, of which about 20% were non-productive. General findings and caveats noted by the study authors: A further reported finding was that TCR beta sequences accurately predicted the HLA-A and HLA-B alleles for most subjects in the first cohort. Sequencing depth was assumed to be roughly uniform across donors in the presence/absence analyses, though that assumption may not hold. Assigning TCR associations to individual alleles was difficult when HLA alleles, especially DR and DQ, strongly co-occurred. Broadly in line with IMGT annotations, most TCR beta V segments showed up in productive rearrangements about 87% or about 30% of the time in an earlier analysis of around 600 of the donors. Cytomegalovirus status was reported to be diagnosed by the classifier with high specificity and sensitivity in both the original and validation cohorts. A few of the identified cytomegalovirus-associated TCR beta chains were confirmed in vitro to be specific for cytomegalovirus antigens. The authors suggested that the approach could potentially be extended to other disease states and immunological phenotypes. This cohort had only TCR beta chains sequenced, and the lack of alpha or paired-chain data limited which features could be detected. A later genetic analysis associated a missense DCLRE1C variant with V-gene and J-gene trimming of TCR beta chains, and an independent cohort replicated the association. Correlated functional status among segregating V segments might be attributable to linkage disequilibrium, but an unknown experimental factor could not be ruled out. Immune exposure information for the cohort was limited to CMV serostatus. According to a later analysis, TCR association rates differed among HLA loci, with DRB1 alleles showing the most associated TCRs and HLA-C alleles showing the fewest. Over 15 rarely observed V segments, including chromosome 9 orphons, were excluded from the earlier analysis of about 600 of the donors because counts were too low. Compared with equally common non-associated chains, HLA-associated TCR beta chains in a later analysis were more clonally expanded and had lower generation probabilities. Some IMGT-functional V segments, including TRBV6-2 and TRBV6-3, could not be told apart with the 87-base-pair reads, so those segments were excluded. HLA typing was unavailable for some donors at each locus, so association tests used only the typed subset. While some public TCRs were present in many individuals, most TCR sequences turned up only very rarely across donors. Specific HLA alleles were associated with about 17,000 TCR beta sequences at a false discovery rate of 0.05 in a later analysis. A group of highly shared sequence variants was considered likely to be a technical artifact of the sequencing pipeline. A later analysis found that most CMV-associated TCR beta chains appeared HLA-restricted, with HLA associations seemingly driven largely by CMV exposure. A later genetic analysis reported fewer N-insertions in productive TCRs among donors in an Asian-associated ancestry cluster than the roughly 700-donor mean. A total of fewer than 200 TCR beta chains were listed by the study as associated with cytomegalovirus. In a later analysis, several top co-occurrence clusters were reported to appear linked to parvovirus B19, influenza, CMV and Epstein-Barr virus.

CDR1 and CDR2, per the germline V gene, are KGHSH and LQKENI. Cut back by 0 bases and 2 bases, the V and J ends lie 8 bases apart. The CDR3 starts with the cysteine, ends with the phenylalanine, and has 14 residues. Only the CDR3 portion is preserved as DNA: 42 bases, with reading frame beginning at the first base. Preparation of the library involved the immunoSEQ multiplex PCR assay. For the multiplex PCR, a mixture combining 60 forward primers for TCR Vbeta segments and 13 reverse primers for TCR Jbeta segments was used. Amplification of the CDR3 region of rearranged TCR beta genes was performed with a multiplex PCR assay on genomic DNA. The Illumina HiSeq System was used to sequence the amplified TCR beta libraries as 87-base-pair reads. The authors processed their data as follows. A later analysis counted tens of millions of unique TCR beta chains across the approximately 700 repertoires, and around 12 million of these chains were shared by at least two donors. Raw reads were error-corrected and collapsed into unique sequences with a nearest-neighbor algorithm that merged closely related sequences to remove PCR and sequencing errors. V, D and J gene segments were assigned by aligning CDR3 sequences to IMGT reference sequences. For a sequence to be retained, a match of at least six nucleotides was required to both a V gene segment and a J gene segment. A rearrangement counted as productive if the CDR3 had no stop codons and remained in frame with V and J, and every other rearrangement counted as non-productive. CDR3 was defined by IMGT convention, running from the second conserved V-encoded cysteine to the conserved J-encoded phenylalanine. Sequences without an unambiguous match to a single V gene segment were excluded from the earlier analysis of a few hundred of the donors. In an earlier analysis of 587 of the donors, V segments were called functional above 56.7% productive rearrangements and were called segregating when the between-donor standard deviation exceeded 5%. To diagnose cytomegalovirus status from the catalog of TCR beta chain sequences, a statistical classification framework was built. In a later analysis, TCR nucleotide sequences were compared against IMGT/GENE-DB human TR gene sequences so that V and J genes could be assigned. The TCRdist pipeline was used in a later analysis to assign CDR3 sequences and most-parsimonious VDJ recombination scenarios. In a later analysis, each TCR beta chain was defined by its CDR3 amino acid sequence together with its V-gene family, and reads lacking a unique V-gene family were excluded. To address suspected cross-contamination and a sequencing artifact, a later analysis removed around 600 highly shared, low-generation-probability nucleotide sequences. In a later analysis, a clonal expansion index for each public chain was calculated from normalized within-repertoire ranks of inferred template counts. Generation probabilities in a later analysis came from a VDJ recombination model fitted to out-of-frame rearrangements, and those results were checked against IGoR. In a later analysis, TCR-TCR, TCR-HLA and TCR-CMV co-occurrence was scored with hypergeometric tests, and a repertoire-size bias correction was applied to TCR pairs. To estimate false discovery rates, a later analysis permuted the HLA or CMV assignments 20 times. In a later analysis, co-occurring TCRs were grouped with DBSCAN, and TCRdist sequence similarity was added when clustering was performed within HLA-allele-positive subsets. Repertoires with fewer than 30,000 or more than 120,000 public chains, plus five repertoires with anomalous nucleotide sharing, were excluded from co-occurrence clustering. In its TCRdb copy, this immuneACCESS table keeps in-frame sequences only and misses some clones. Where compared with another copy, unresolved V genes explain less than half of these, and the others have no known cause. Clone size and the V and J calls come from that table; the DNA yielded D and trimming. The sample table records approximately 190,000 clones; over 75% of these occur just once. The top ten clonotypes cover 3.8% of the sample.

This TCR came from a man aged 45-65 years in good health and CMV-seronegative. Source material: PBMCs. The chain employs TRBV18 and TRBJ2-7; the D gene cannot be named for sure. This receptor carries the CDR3 CASSPPLGTYEQYF. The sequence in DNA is TGTGCCAGCTCACCACCGCTCGGTACCTACGAGCAGTACTTC.